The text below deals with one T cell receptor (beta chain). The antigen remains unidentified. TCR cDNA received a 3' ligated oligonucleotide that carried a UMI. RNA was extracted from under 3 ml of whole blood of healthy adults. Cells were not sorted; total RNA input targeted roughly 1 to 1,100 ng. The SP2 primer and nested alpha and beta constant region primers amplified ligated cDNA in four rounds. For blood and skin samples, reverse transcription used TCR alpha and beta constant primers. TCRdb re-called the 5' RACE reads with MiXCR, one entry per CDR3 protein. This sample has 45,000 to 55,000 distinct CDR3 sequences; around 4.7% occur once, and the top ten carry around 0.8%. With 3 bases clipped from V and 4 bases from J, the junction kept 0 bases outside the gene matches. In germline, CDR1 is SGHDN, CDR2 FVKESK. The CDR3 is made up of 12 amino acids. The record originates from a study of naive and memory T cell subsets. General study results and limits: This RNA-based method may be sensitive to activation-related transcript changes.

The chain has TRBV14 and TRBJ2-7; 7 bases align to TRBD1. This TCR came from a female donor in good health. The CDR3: CASSHRGYEQYF. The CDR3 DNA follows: TGTGCCAGCAGCCACAGGGGGTACGAGCAGTACTTC.